The 8 T cell receptor beta chains presented below share a single source sample, sequenced in a study of response to subunit inactivated influenza vaccine. TCRdb itself ran the RT-PCR reads through MiXCR, one entry per CDR3 protein. Here the sample spans 450,000 to 600,000 distinct CDR3 sequences, around 8% being singletons. This sample comprised PBMCs from blood, obtained 23 months after vaccination. The source is a man between 50 and 69 years old who received an inactivated influenza vaccine.

This clonotype was counted only a few times. The chain links TRBV12-3 or TRBV12-4 to TRBJ2-7; 16 positions match TRBD2. The CDR3 spans 18 residues. V shed 2 bases, J shed 5 bases, and the junction held 9 bases outside the gene matches. This CDR3 is CASSLLFGTSGRANEQYF. The CDR3, as DNA: TGTGCCAGCAGTTTACTTTTTGGGACTAGCGGGAGGGCGAACGAGCAGTACTTC.

The genes are TRBV5-6 and TRBJ2-7; 8 nucleotides agree with TRBD1. The CDR3 sequence is 15 residues long. Trimming took 4 bases from V and 0 from J; bases not matched to a gene: 6. Germline values: CDR1 SGHDT, CDR2 YYEEEE. As DNA, the CDR3 is TGTGCCAGCAGCATAGACAGGGGTCACTCCTACGAGCAGTACTTC. Translation: CASSIDRGHSYEQYF.

The table lists this clonotype with a few counts. One end of the junction fails to match germline, which may point to a read error. This chain connects TRBV29-1 to TRBJ2-1; 7 bases are shared with TRBD2. Per germline, CDR1 SQVTM and CDR2 ANQGSEA. CDR3 length equals 19 residues. The CDR3 nucleotides read TGCAGCGTTAAAGATGCCGGGACTAAAACGATCAGCAGCTACAATGAGCAGTTCTTC. It specifies CSVKDAGTKTISSYNEQFF.

This chain links TRBV18 with TRBJ2-5; 7 positions match TRBD2. V lost 3 bases to trimming and J lost 5 bases; unmatched junction nucleotides: 9. The germline CDR1 and CDR2 sequences are KGHSH and LQKENI. The CDR3 has 15 residues. This CDR3 reads CASSPFGRSSETQYF. DNA of the CDR3: TGTGCCAGCTCACCCTTCGGGAGGTCTTCCGAGACCCAGTACTTC.

This clonotype came up many times. The chain has TRBV4-3 and TRBJ2-5; TRBD1 agrees at 12 bases. Trimming removed 0 bases from V and 5 bases from J; junction bases left unmatched: 16. The CDR3 is 20 residues long. Per germline, CDR1 LGHNA and CDR2 YSLEER. The CDR3 spells CASSQETRDRDRGLKETQYF. CDR3 nucleotide sequence: TGCGCCAGCAGCCAAGAAACCAGAGACCGGGACAGGGGGCTAAAGGAGACCCAGTACTTC.

The gene calls are TRBV29-1 and TRBJ2-1; TRBD1 agrees at 9 bases. The CDR3 has 15 amino acids. V gave up 3 bases and J gave up 3 bases; unmatched junction bases: 6. Germline CDR1 is SQVTM and CDR2 is ANQGSEA. CDR3 DNA: TGCAGCGTTGATAGGGGACAGGGATACTACAATGAGCAGTTCTTC. It codes for CSVDRGQGYYNEQFF.

In this sample, this clonotype turned up a few times. The chain joins TRBV29-1 to TRBJ2-7; TRBD1 agrees at 9 bases. The trim removed 3 bases at V and 3 bases at J, leaving 6 bases unmatched. This CDR3 contains 14 residues. Germline values: CDR1 SQVTM, CDR2 ANQGSEA. CDR3 DNA: TGCAGCGTTGAGTTCCGGGACAGGGTCTACGAGCAGTACTTC. This codes for CSVEFRDRVYEQYF.

This clonotype was counted many times. The chain couples TRBV29-1 to TRBJ2-7, with D possibly matching TRBD2 (6 bases). Trimming took off 7 bases at V and 2 bases at J, with 12 bases between the two ends. The germline CDR1 and CDR2 sequences are SQVTM and ANQGSEA. The CDR3 loop spans 12 amino acids. CDR3 loop: CSAGGETYEQYF. Written as DNA, the CDR3 is TGCAGCGCCGGGGGAGAAACCTACGAGCAGTACTTC.